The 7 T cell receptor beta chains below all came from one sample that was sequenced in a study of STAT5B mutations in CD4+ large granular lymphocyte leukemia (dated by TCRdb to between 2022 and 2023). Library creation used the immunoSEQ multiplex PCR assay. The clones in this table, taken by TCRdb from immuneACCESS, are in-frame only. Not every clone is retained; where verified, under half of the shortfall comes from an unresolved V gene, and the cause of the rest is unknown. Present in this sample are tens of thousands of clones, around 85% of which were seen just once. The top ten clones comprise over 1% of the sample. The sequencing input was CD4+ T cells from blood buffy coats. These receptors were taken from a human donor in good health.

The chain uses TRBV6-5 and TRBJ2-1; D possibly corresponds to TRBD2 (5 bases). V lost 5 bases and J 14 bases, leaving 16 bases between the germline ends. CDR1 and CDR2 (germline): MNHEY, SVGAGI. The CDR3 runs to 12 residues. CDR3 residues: CASSTQTGRKFF. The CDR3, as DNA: TGTGCCAGCAGTACCCAGACGGGGAGAAAGTTCTTC.

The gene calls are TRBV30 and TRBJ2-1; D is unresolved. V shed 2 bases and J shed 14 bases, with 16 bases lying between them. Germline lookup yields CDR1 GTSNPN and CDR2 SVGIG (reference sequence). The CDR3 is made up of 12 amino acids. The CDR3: CAWSPGPGMEFF. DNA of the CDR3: TGTGCCTGGAGTCCAGGCCCGGGCATGGAGTTCTTC.

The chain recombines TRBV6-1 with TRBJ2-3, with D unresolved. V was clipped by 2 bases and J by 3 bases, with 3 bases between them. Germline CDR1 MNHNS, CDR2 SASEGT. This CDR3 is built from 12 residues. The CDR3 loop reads CASSELTDTQYF. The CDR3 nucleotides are TGTGCCAGCAGTGAACTGACAGATACGCAGTATTTT.

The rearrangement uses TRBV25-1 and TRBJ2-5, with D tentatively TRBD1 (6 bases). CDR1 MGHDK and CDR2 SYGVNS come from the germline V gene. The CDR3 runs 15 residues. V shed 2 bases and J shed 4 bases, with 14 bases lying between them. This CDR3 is CASSEVRGARETQYF. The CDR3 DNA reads TGTGCCAGCAGTGAAGTCAGGGGCGCCCGAGAGACCCAGTACTTC.

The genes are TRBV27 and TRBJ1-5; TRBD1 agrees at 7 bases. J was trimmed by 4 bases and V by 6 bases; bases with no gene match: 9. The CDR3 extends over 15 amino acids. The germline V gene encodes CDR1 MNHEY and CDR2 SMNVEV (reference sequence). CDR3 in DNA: TGTGCCAGCAGCACAGGGGTCGGCGTTAATCAGCCCCAGCATTTT. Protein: CASSTGVGVNQPQHF.

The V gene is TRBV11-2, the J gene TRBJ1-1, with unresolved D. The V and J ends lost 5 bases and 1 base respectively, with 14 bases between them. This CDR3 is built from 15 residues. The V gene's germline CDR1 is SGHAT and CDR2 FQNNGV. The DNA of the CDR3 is TGTGCCAGCAGCCGACGACGGGCTTCGAACACTGAAGCTTTCTTT. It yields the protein CASSRRRASNTEAFF.

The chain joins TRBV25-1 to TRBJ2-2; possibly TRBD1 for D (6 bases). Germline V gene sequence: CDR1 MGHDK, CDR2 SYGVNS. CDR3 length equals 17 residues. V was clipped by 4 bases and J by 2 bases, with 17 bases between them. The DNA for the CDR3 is TGTGCCAGCAGTGCAGCCCCCGGGACACTAAACACCGGGGAGCTGTTTTTT. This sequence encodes CASSAAPGTLNTGELFF.